The rows below give T cell receptor beta chains drawn from one sample of a study of radiotherapy plus CTLA-4 blockade in lung cancer. Only in-frame clones appear in the TCRdb table, and some are missing; sequencing was by immunoSEQ multiplex PCR. The sample has 40,000 to 55,000 clones; around 77% are singletons. The specimen was peripheral blood, collected from a patient treated with radiotherapy plus ipilimumab. The receptors derive from a human donor with non-small cell lung cancer whose response to radiotherapy plus ipilimumab could not be evaluated. The CDR3 runs from the conserved cysteine through the conserved F or W. Each record gives: V gene, clone size, CDR3 length, J gene, D gene, CDR3 DNA, CDR3 protein. A D gene is named only where the DNA matches it firmly. Size values are once, few and many counts, or a class for expanded clones, and some rows have none.

v_gene: TRBV29-1; abundance: NA; len: 14; j_gene: TRBJ1-3; d_gene: TRBD1; CDR3nt: TGCAGCGTTTCGACAGGGGCAAGAGGAAACACCATATATTTT; CDR3aa: CSVSTGARGNTIYF
v_gene: TRBV11-2; abundance: NA; len: 13; j_gene: TRBJ2-7; d_gene: TRBD1; CDR3nt: TGTGCCAGCATGGGACAGGGATCCTACGAGCAGTACTTC; CDR3aa: CASMGQGSYEQYF
v_gene: TRBV5-1; abundance: once; len: 15; j_gene: TRBJ1-4; d_gene: NA; CDR3nt: TGCGCCAGCAGCTCTCCGGGGGGCACTGGTGAAAAACTGTTTTTT; CDR3aa: CASSSPGGTGEKLFF
v_gene: TRBV5-6; abundance: NA; len: 14; j_gene: TRBJ2-2; d_gene: TRBD1; CDR3nt: TGTGCCAGCAGCTTGGACAGGGGACCCGGGGAGCTGTTTTTT; CDR3aa: CASSLDRGPGELFF
v_gene: TRBV7-2; abundance: NA; len: 12; j_gene: TRBJ2-7; d_gene: TRBD2; CDR3nt: TGTGCCAGTAGGACTAGTGGCTACGAGCAGTACTTC; CDR3aa: CASRTSGYEQYF
v_gene: TRBV7-3; abundance: NA; len: 15; j_gene: TRBJ2-7; d_gene: NA; CDR3nt: TGTGCCAGCAGCTTAGGGTGGGGCAGCTCCTACGAGCAGTACTTC; CDR3aa: CASSLGWGSSYEQYF
v_gene: TRBV11-3; abundance: NA; len: 16; j_gene: TRBJ2-5; d_gene: TRBD2; CDR3nt: TGTGCCAGCAGCTTAGGGTCGGGAAGCGGGAGGACGTCCCAGTACTTC; CDR3aa: CASSLGSGSGRTSQYF
v_gene: TRBV6-6; abundance: NA; len: 13; j_gene: TRBJ1-4; d_gene: NA; CDR3nt: TGTGCCGGATCGGGTCTTCTCAATGAAAAACTGTTTTTT; CDR3aa: CAGSGLLNEKLFF
v_gene: TRBV5-8; abundance: once; len: 16; j_gene: TRBJ1-5; d_gene: TRBD1; CDR3nt: TGTGCCAGCAGAGCCCGGGACAGGGGAGGGGGACAGCCCCAGCATTTT; CDR3aa: CASRARDRGGGQPQHF
v_gene: TRBV7-9; abundance: few; len: 15; j_gene: TRBJ2-1; d_gene: TRBD1; CDR3nt: TGTGCCAGCAGCCCAGGGGGCAGGGGGCATAATGAGCAGTTCTTC; CDR3aa: CASSPGGRGHNEQFF
v_gene: TRBV18; abundance: NA; len: 16; j_gene: TRBJ1-4; d_gene: NA; CDR3nt: TGTGCCAGCTCACCAAAGACAGGCGCAGAGAATGAAAAACTGTTTTTT; CDR3aa: CASSPKTGAENEKLFF
v_gene: TRBV19; abundance: NA; len: 14; j_gene: TRBJ1-2; d_gene: TRBD1; CDR3nt: TGTGCCAGTACCGAAGACAGGGTCTGGTATGGCTACACCTTC; CDR3aa: CASTEDRVWYGYTF
v_gene: TRBV27; abundance: once; len: 15; j_gene: TRBJ2-1; d_gene: NA; CDR3nt: TGTGCCAGCAGCCCTAGGGGGGGTACCTACAATGAGCAGTTCTTC; CDR3aa: CASSPRGGTYNEQFF
v_gene: TRBV5-1; abundance: NA; len: 13; j_gene: TRBJ2-3; d_gene: NA; CDR3nt: TGCGCCAGCAGAAGAGCGGACACAGATACGCAGTATTTT; CDR3aa: CASRRADTDTQYF
v_gene: TRBV7-8; abundance: NA; len: 15; j_gene: TRBJ1-5; d_gene: TRBD1; CDR3nt: TGTGCCAGCAGCCAGACCCGGGACAGGGTACAGCCCCAGCATTTT; CDR3aa: CASSQTRDRVQPQHF
v_gene: TRBV7-9; abundance: NA; len: 14; j_gene: TRBJ1-4; d_gene: NA; CDR3nt: TGTGCCAGCGGCTTCGGACAGACTAATGAAAAACTGTTTTTT; CDR3aa: CASGFGQTNEKLFF
v_gene: TRBV2; abundance: NA; len: 14; j_gene: TRBJ2-3; d_gene: NA; CDR3nt: TGTGCCAGCAGTGAAAACAGGGGCACAGATACGCAGTATTTT; CDR3aa: CASSENRGTDTQYF
v_gene: TRBV28; abundance: NA; len: 14; j_gene: TRBJ2-3; d_gene: NA; CDR3nt: TGTGCCAGCAAAAGTCCAGGGGGCACAGATACGCAGTATTTT; CDR3aa: CASKSPGGTDTQYF
v_gene: TRBV7-2; abundance: NA; len: 17; j_gene: TRBJ2-6; d_gene: TRBD1; CDR3nt: TGTGCCAGCAGCCAGGGACAGGGGGCGCAAGGGGCCAACGTCCTGACTTTC; CDR3aa: CASSQGQGAQGANVLTF
v_gene: TRBV4-2; abundance: NA; len: 16; j_gene: TRBJ2-7; d_gene: NA; CDR3nt: TGTGCCAGCAGCCGGATCGCGGGACCTACGACCTACGAGCAGTACTTC; CDR3aa: CASSRIAGPTTYEQYF
v_gene: TRBV4-1; abundance: NA; len: 17; j_gene: TRBJ1-1; d_gene: NA; CDR3nt: TGCGCCAGCAGCCAAGGGGGAGTTCAGGGGTTAGGCACTGAAGCTTTCTTT; CDR3aa: CASSQGGVQGLGTEAFF
v_gene: TRBV11-3; abundance: NA; len: 11; j_gene: TRBJ1-4; d_gene: NA; CDR3nt: TGTGCCAGCAGCTTAGGAGGGGGATTGTTTTTT; CDR3aa: CASSLGGGLFF